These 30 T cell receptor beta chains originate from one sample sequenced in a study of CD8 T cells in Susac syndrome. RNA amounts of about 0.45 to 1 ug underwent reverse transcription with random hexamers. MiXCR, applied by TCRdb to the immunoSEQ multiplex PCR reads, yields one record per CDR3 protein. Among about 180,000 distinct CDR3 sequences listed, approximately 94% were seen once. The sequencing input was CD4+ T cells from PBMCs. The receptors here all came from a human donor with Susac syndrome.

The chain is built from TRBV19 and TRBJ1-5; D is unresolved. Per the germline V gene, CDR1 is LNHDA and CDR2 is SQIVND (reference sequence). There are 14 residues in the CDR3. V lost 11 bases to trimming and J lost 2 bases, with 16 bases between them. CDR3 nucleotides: TGTGCCGCACGCGGCCCTTTGGGCAATCAGCCCCAGCATTTT. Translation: CAARGPLGNQPQHF.

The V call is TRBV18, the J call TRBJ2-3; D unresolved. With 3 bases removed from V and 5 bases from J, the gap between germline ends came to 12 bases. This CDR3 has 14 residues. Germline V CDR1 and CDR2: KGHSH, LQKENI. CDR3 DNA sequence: TGTGCCAGCTCACCCGTAAACGAAGAAGATACGCAGTATTTT. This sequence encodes CASSPVNEEDTQYF.

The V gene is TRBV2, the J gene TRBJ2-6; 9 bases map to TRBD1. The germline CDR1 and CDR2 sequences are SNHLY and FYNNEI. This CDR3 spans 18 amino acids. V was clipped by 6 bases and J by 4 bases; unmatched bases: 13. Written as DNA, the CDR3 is TGTGCCAGCAGCGCAGACGGGACAGGGAGCCCCGGGGCCAACGTCCTGACTTTC. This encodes CASSADGTGSPGANVLTF.

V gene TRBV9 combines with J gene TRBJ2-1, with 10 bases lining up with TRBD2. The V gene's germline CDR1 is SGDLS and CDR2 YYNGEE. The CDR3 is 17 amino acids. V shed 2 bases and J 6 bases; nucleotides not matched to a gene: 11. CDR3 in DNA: TGTGCCAGCAGCGTGGGGGTGAGCGGGGGGGCAGTCAATGAGCAGTTCTTC. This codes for CASSVGVSGGAVNEQFF.

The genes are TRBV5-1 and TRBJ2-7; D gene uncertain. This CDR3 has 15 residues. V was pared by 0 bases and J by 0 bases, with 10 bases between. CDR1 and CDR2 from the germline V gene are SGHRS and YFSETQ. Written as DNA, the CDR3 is TGCGCCAGCAGCTTGGGTTCGACAATCTCCTACGAGCAGTACTTC. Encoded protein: CASSLGSTISYEQYF.

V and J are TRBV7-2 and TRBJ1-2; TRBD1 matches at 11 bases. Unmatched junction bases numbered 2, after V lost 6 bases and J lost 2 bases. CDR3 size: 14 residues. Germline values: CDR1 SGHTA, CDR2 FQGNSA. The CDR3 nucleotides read TGTGCCAGCAGAGGACAGGGGGCGAACTATGGCTACACCTTC. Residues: CASRGQGANYGYTF.

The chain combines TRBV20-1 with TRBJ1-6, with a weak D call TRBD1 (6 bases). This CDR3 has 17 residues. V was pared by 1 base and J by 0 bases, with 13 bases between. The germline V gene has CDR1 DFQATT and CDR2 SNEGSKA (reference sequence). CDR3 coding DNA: TGCAGTGCTAGAGGGAGGACAGCCAGCTCCTATAATTCACCCCTCCACTTT. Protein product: CSARGRTASSYNSPLHF.

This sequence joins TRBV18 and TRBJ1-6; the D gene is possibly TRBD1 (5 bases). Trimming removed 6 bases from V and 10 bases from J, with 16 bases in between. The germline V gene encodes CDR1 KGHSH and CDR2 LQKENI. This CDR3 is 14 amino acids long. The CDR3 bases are TGTGCCAGCTCGGTCGGGACGGGCGACTCACCCCTCCACTTT. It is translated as CASSVGTGDSPLHF.

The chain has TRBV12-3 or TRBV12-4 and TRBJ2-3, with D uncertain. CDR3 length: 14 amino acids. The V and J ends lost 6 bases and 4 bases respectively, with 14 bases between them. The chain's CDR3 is CASRHTNSPDTQYF. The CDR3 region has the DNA TGTGCCAGCAGGCACACTAACAGTCCAGATACGCAGTATTTT.

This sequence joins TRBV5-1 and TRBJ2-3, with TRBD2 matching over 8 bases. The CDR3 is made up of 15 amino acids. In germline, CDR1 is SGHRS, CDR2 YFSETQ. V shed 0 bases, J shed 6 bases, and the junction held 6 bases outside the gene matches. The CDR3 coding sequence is TGCGCCAGCAGCTTGGAGCGGGGGCCGCTGGATACGCAGTATTTT. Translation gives CASSLERGPLDTQYF.

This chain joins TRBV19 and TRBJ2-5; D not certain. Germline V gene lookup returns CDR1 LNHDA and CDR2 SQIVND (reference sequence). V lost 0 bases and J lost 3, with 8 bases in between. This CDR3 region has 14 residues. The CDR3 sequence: CASSIDLEEETQYF. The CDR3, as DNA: TGTGCCAGTAGTATAGATCTAGAAGAAGAGACCCAGTACTTC.

The CDR3 here is CASSAQGAYEQYF. The CDR3 nucleotides are TGTGCCAGCTCCGCTCAGGGTGCGTACGAGCAGTACTTC. This sequence joins TRBV18 and TRBJ2-7, with D perhaps matching TRBD1 (5 bases). V was cut by 6 bases and J by 4 bases, with 13 bases left in between. Germline V gene sequence: CDR1 KGHSH, CDR2 LQKENI. The CDR3 consists of 13 residues. The entire variable domain, with the rest obtained from reference TRBV18 and TRBJ2-7, is as follows: NAGVMQNPRHLVRRRGQEARLRCSPMKGHSHVYWYRQLPEEGLKFMVYLQKENIIDESGMPKERFSAEFPKEGPSILRIQQVVRGDSAAYFCASSAQGAYEQYFGPGTRLTVT.

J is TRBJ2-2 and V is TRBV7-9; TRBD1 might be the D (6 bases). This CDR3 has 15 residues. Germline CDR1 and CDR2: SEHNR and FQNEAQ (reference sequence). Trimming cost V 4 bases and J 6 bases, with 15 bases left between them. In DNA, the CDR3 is TGTGCCAGCAGCTATGGGGCAGGGGATCCCGGGGAGCTGTTTTTT. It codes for CASSYGAGDPGELFF.

The CDR3 DNA sequence: TGTGCCAGCAGTTACGCCGGGAAAAACATTCAGTACTTC. Translated, it gives CASSYAGKNIQYF. The chain uses TRBV6-2 or TRBV6-3 and TRBJ2-4, with D unresolved. CDR1 MNHEY and CDR2 SVGEGT come from the germline V gene. This CDR3 is 13 amino acids long. Trimming took off 2 bases at V and 4 bases at J, with 6 bases between the two ends.

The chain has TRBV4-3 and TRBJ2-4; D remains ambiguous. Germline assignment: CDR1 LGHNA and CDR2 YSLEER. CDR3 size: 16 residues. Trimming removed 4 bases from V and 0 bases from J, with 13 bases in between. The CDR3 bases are TGCGCCAGCAGCCCCGGGTCGTTGGTAGCCAAAAACATTCAGTACTTC. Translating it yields CASSPGSLVAKNIQYF.

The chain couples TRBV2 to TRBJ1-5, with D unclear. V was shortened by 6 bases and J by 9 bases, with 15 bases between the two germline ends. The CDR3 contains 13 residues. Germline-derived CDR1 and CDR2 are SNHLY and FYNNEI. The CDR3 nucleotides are TGTGCCAGCAGCACACGACCCGCATGGCCCCAGCATTTT. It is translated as CASSTRPAWPQHF. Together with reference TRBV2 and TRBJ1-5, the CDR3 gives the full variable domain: EPEVTQTPSHQVTQMGQEVILRCVPISNHLYFYWYRQILGQKVEFLVSFYNNEISEKSEIFDDQFSVERPDGSNFTLKIRSTKLEDSAMYFCASSTRPAWPQHFGDGTRLSIL.

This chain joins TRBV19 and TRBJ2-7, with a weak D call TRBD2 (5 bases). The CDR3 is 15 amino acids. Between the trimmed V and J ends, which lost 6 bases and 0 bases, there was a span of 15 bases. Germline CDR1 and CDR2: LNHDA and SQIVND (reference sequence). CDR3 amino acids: CASSREGTRSYEQYF. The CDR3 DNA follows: TGTGCCAGTAGCCGAGAGGGAACCCGCTCCTACGAGCAGTACTTC.

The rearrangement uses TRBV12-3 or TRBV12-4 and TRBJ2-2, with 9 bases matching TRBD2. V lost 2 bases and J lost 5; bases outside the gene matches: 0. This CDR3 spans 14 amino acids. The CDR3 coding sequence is TGTGCCAGCAGTTTACTAGCGGGGACCGGGGAGCTGTTTTTT. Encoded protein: CASSLLAGTGELFF.

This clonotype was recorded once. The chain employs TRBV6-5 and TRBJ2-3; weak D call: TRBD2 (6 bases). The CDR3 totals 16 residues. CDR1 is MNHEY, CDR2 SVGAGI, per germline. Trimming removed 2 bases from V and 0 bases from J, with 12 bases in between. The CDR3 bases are TGTGCCAGCAGTTACACCGGGAGTTCTAGCACAGATACGCAGTATTTT. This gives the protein CASSYTGSSSTDTQYF.

The CDR3 bases are TGCGCCAGCAGCGTGGGAGGCTCCGAGCAGTACTTC. It codes for CASSVGGSEQYF. J is TRBJ2-7 and V is TRBV5-1, with D tentatively TRBD2 (6 bases). In germline, CDR1 is SGHRS, CDR2 YFSETQ. Trimming took 4 bases from V and 6 from J, leaving 11 bases between them. The CDR3 length is 12 residues.

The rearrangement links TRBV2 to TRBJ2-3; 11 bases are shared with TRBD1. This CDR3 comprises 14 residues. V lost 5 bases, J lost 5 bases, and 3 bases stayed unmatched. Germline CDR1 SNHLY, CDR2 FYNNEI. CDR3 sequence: CASSLDRGQDTQYF. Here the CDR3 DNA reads TGTGCCAGCAGTCTGGACAGGGGGCAAGATACGCAGTATTTT.

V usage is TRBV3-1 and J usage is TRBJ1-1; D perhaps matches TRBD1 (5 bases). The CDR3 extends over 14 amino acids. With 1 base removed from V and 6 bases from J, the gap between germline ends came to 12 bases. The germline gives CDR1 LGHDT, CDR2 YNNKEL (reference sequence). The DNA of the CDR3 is TGTGCCAGCAGCCAAGGAGGGGTCGGCGCTGAAGCTTTCTTT. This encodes CASSQGGVGAEAFF.

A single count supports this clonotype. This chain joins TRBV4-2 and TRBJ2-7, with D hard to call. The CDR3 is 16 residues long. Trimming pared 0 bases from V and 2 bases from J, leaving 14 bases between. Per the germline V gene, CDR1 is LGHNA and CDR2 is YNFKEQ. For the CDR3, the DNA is TGTGCCAGCAGCCAAGAATTTACTGACGTGGCCTACGAGCAGTACTTC. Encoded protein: CASSQEFTDVAYEQYF.

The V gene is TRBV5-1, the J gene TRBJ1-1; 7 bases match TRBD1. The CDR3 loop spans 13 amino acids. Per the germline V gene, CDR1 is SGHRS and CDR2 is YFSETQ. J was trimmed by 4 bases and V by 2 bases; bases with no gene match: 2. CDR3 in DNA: TGCGCCAGCAGCTTACAGGGGCCCACTGAAGCTTTCTTT. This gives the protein CASSLQGPTEAFF.

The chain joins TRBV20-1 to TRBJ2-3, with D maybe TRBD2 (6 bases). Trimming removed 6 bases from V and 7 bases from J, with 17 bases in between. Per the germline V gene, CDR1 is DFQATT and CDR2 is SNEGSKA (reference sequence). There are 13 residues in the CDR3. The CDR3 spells CSASAAGLNTQYF. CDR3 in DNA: TGCAGTGCCTCGGCGGCGGGGCTAAATACGCAGTATTTT.

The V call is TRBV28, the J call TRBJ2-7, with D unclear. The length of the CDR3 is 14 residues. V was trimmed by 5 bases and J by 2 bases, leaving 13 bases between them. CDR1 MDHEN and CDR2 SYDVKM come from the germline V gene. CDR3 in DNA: TGTGCCAGCAGTCCCCCGGCGGTGACCTACGAGCAGTACTTC. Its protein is CASSPPAVTYEQYF.

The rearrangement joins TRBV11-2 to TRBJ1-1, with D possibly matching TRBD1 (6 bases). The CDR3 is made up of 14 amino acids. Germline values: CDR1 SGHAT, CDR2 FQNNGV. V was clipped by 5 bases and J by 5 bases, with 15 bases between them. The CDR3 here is CASSVQGEDTEAFF. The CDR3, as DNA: TGTGCCAGCAGCGTACAGGGTGAGGATACTGAAGCTTTCTTT.

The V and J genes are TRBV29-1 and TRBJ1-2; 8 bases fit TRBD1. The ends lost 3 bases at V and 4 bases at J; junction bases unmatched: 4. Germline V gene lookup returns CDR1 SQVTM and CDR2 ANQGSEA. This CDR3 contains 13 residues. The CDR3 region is CSVDGTGPYGYTF. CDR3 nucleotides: TGCAGCGTTGACGGGACAGGTCCCTATGGCTACACCTTC.

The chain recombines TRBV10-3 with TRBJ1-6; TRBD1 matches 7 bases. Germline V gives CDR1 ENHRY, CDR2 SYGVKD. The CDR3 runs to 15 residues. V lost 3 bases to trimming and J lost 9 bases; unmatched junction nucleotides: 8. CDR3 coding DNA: TGTGCCATCAGTGAAGACAGGGAAAGCAGTTCACCCCTCCACTTT. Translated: CAISEDRESSSPLHF.

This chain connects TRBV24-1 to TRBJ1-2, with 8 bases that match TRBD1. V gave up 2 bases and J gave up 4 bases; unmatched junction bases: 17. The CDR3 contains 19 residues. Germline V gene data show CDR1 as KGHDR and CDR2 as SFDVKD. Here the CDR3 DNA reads TGTGCCACCAGTGATTGGCAGGGGGCTCAGGAACCCTCCTTCTATGGCTACACCTTC. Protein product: CATSDWQGAQEPSFYGYTF.